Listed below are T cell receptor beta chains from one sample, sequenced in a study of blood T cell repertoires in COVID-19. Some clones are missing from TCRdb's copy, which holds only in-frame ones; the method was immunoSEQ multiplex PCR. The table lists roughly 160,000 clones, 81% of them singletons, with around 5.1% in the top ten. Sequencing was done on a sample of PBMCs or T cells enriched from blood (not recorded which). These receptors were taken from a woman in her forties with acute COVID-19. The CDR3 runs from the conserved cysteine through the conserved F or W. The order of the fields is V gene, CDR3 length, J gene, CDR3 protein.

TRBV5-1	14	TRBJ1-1	CASRPHTGTPEAFF
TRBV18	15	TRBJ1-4	CASSPRTGGGEKLFF
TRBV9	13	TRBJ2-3	CASSAASSDTQYF
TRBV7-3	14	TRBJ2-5	CASSAQGDKETQYF
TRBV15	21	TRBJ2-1	CATSRDRLSGTSDSSYNEQFF
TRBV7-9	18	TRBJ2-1	CASSLGGGMGLDYNEQFF
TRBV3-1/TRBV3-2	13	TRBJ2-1	CASSQGERGEQFF
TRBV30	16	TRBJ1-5	CAWSVMGQGSNQPQHF
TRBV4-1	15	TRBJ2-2	CASSQEASNTGELFF
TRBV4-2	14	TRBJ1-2	CASSQRQGLNGYTF
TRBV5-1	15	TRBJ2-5	CASSRGDVIQETQYF
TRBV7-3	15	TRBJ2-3	CASSLLAGSTDTQYF
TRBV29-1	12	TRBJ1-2	CSSEDRAHGYTF
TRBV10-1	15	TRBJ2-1	CASSPGKATLNEQFF
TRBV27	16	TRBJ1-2	CASSPRQGPMVGGYTF
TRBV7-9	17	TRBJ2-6	CASSSTGGRSGANVLTF
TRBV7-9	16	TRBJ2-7	CASSSPDRTGAYEQYF
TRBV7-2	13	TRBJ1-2	CASSSLPGNGYTF
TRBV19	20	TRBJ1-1	CATNPIGTGDVKSRHTEAFF
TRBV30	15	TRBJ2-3	CAWSVPRGMEDTQYF
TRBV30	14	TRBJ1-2	CAGHSDRVSYGYTF
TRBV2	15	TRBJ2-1	CASSYGTSGRGEQFF
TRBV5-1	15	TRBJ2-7	CASSYPGTGDEEQYF
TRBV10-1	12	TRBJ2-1	CASSRGSSAQFF
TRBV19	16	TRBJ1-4	CASSIGKGGLEEKLFF
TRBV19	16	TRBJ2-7	CASSISGTGILYEQYF
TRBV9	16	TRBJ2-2	CASSVAGGAGAGELFF
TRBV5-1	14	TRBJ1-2	CASSSDGGFYGYTF
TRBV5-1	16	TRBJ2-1	CASSLGGLAGYNEQFF
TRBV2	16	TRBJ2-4	CASSQTSGLAKNIQYF
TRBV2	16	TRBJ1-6	CASSEAQRTANSPLHF
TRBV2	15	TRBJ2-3	CASRRLAGAPDTQYF
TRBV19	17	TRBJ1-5	CASSIGWRGKSNQPQHF
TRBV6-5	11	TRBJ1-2	CASRTEDGYTF
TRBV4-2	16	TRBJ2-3	CASSQEAAGHTDTQYF
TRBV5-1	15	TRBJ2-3	CASSLVGGSTDTQYF
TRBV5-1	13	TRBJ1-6	CASSFGQGDTLHF
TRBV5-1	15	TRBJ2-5	CASSLDVGSQETQYF
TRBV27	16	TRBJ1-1	CASSPGTEILNTEAFF
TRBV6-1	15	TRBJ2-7	CASSDMTGRPYEQYF
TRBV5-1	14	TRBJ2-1	CASSFGTSSNEQFF
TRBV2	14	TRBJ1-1	CASRTGLIITEAFF
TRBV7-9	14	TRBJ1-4	CASSPRDRTEKLFF
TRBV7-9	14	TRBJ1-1	CASSLLAGNTEAFF
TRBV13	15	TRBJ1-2	CASSGGQGIHYGYTF
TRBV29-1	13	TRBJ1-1	CSVDRVLGPGAFF
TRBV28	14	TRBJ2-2	CASSLAGVTGELFF
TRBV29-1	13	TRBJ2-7	CSVDGTGAYEQYF
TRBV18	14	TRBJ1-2	CASSPGQPNYGYTF
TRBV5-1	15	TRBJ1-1	CASSLGVGVGGEAFF
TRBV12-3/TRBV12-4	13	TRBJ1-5	CASTQQGRQPQHF
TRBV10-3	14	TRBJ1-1	CAISDFQGAPEAFF